This T cell receptor (beta chain) was documented in a study of monozygotic twins with inflammatory bowel disease (dated by TCRdb to between 2019 and 2020). Looking at the study overall: A total of roughly 28 monozygotic twin pairs were included in the full study, comprising nine German pairs (four IBD-concordant, five IBD-discordant) and 19 IBD-discordant Danish pairs. Disease-associated traits were sought mainly through comparisons between IBD patients and their genetically identical healthy co-twins within discordant pairs. Each individual had, on average, about 151 000 unique TCRalpha sequences and 181 000 unique TCRbeta sequences available for analysis. Results the study describes overall, beyond this receptor: Background noise and inter-individual variability may have been introduced into the repertoires by the differing immunosuppressive treatments among patients. IBD patients had lower TCRbeta repertoire diversity, measured by the inverse Simpson index, than their healthy co-twins. The results gave no support for a single strong signal or clonotype linked to IBD. Concordant and discordant twins showed no difference in repertoire similarity, possibly because of limited statistical power. IBD patients shared fewer clonotypes with other individuals than healthy twins did, most markedly in patients showing signs of disease activity. The analysis was unable to tell apart different T cell subtypes.

About this clonotype itself: It has no known antigen specificity.

From each donor, a roughly 2.6 ml peripheral blood sample was collected into PAXgene tubes and stored at -80 degrees C. Without any T cell sorting, total RNA was extracted from whole blood using the PAXgene blood miRNA kit on an automated QIAcube. Peripheral blood from monozygotic twin pairs who were concordant or discordant for inflammatory bowel disease underwent deep TCRalpha and TCRbeta repertoire profiling using unique molecular barcoding. For every twin pair, smoking habits were documented, and each individual was categorised as a current, former or never smoker. Reading the germline V gene (reference sequence) gives CDR1 SGHNT and CDR2 YYREEE. Reading from cysteine to phenylalanine, the CDR3 counts 15 amino acids. Nucleotide data are not available. The library was produced with 5' RACE. Each TCR library was prepared from about 4,000 ng of total RNA. cDNA was synthesized with SMARTScribe reverse transcriptase in eight separate reactions per sample. During cDNA synthesis, template switching introduced unique molecular identifiers that contained a 6-nucleotide sample barcode. Amplification of TCRalpha and TCRbeta cDNA involved two nested PCRs of roughly 17 and 9 cycles, and each PCR was followed by bead purification. Before amplification, cDNA was treated with uracil DNA-glycosylase and purified using the QIAquick PCR purification kit. The second PCR added Illumina TruSeq-compatible adapters along with sample-specific barcodes. TapeStation and Qubit were used to check library quality and concentration, and 4 to 6.5 ng of each library went into the pool. Sequencing of pooled libraries was carried out on an Illumina HiSeq2500 single-index Rapid Run using 2 x 100 bp reads and custom sequencing primers. In the paper's pipeline: MiGEC version 1.2.6 was used for UMI-based consensus assembly, which corrected PCR and sequencing errors. MiXCR version 2.1.1 was used for V(D)J alignment, clonotype assembly and CDR3 extraction. To normalise gene usage, clonotype sharing and MAIT/NKT TCR abundance, the analysis used the top 1000, 10 000 and 20 000 clonotypes per sample. After downsampling to 27 000 UMIs, diversity was calculated as the inverse Simpson index using the vegan R package. Paired Mann-Whitney U tests were applied to discordant twin pairs, with Benjamini-Hochberg correction for multiple testing. TCRdb reprocessed the reads into one record per CDR3 protein sequence, lacking DNA. TCRdb, not the authors, supplied the V and J calls. Per the sample table, the count is 400,000 or so distinct CDR3 sequences. The ten top clones hold about 2.2% of the sample.

This chain joins TRBV5-4 to TRBJ1-6. Sequenced: blood. The source is a human donor with ulcerative colitis or Crohn's disease, or a healthy co-twin of an affected twin (not recorded which). The CDR3 here reads CASSLEKGFSSPLHF.